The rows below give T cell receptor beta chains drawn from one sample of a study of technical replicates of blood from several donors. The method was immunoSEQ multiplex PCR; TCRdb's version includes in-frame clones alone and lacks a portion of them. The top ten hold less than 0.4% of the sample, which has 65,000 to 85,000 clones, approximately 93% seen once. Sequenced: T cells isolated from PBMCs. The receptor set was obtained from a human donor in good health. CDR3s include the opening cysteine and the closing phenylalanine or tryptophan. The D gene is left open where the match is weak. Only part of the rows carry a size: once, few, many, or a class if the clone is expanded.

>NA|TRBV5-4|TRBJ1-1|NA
CASSQTPLNPPNTEAFF
TGTGCCAGCAGCCAAACTCCGTTAAATCCTCCGAACACTGAAGCTTTCTTT
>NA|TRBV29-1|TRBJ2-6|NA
CSVEWPGANVLTF
TGCAGCGTTGAATGGCCTGGGGCCAACGTCCTGACTTTC
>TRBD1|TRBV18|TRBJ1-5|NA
CASSPDWGQGNQPQHF
TGTGCCAGCTCACCCGATTGGGGACAGGGCAATCAGCCCCAGCATTTT
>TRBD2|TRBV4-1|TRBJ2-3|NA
CASSQDRASGPDTQYF
TGCGCCAGCAGCCAAGATCGAGCTAGCGGGCCAGATACGCAGTATTTT
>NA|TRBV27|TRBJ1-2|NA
CASSPHVNYGYTF
TGTGCCAGCAGTCCACACGTTAACTATGGCTACACCTTC
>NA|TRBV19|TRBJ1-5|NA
CASSIRDLNQPQHF
TGTGCCAGTAGTATTCGGGATTTGAATCAGCCCCAGCATTTT
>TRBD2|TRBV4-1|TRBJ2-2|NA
CASSQDSGRGTGELFF
TGCGCCAGCAGCCAAGATAGCGGGAGGGGGACCGGGGAGCTGTTTTTT
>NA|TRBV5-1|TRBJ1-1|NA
CASSGQNTEAFF
TGCGCCAGCAGCGGACAGAACACTGAAGCTTTCTTT
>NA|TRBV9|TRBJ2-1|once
CASSAAATYNEQFF
TGTGCCAGCAGCGCGGCGGCCACCTACAATGAGCAGTTCTTC
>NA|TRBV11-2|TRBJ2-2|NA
CASSFGHGELFF
TGTGCCAGCAGCTTCGGTCACGGGGAGCTGTTTTTT
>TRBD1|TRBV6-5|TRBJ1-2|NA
CASSTSGTGYGYTF
TGTGCCAGCAGTACCTCCGGGACAGGGTATGGCTACACCTTC
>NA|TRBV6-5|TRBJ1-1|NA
CASSGQYREAFF
TGTGCCAGCAGCGGACAGTATCGAGAAGCTTTCTTT
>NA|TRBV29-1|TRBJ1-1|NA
CSVGAGRGTEAFF
TGCAGCGTGGGGGCCGGGAGGGGAACTGAAGCTTTCTTT
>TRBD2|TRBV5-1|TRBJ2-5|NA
CASSLFTSGSYGTQYF
TGCGCCAGCAGCTTGTTTACTAGCGGGAGTTACGGGACCCAGTACTTC
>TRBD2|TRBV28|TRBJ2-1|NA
CASSSTSGASGRDEQFF
TGTGCCAGCAGCTCTACTAGCGGGGCTAGCGGGAGAGATGAGCAGTTCTTC
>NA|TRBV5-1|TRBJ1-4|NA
CASSLDRKGNEKLFF
TGCGCCAGCAGCTTGGACAGGAAAGGGAATGAAAAACTGTTTTTT
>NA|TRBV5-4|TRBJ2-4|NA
CASSYSGHRAIQYF
TGTGCCAGCAGCTATAGCGGACACCGGGCCATTCAGTACTTC
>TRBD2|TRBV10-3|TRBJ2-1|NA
CATGWEGQENNEQFF
TGTGCCACCGGATGGGAGGGGCAAGAAAACAATGAGCAGTTCTTC
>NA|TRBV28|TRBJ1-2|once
CASSLPTGDYGYTF
TGTGCCAGCAGTTTACCGACCGGGGACTATGGCTACACCTTC
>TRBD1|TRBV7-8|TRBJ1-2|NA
CASSPGTDNYGYTF
TGTGCCAGCAGCCCCGGGACAGACAACTATGGCTACACCTTC
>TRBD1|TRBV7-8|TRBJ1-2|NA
CASSSGTGASGYTF
TGTGCCAGCAGTTCCGGGACAGGGGCGTCCGGCTACACCTTC
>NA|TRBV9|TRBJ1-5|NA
CASSAGVSNQPQHF
TGTGCCAGCAGCGCAGGGGTTAGCAATCAGCCCCAGCATTTT
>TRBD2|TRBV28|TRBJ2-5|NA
CASSIPSGSSGETQYF
TGTGCCAGCAGTATCCCTAGCGGGAGTTCAGGAGAGACCCAGTACTTC
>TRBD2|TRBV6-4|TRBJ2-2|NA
CASKPSGNTGELFF
TGTGCCAGCAAGCCTAGCGGGAACACCGGGGAGCTGTTTTTT
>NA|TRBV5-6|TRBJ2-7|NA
CASSLDRVTYEQYF
TGTGCCAGCAGCTTGGACAGGGTAACCTACGAGCAGTACTTC
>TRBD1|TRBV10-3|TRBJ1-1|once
CALWDSIMNTEAFF
TGTGCCCTCTGGGACAGCATCATGAACACTGAAGCTTTCTTT
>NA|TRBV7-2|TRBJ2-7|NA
CASSLGQKYEQYF
TGTGCCAGCAGCTTAGGACAGAAGTACGAGCAGTACTTC
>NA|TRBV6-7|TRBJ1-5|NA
CASSLAISNQPQHF
TGTGCCAGCAGTTTGGCAATAAGTAATCAGCCCCAGCATTTT
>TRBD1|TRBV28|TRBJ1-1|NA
CASSLWETGIAEAFF
TGTGCCAGCAGTTTATGGGAGACAGGGATTGCTGAAGCTTTCTTT
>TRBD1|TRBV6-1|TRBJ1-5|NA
CASNPTGMQPQHF
TGTGCCAGCAATCCGACAGGGATGCAGCCCCAGCATTTT
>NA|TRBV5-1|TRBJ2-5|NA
CASSSLGSETQYF
TGCGCCAGCAGCTCACTAGGTTCCGAGACCCAGTACTTC
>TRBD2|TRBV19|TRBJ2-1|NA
CASSIAGGPQNEQFF
TGTGCCAGTAGTATAGCGGGAGGGCCTCAGAATGAGCAGTTCTTC
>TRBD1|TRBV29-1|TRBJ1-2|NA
CSAVGQGGGYTF
TGCAGCGCCGTGGGACAGGGAGGTGGCTACACCTTC
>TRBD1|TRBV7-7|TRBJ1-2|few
CASSLAGQGSDSANYGYTF
TGTGCCAGCAGCTTGGCTGGACAGGGGTCGGATTCAGCTAACTATGGCTACACCTTC
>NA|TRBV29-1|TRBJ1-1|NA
CSVLLGERTEAFF
TGCAGCGTTCTCCTGGGTGAGAGGACTGAAGCTTTCTTT
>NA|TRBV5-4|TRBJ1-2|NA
CASSSSITGLYGYTF
TGTGCCAGCAGCTCCTCAATTACAGGGCTCTATGGCTACACCTTC
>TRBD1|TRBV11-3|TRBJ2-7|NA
CASAPTGGSIEQYF
TGTGCCAGCGCCCCGACAGGGGGGAGTATCGAGCAGTACTTC
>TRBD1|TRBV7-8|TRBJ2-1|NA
CASSGVQTGEGYNEQFF
TGTGCCAGCAGCGGAGTTCAGACAGGGGAAGGCTACAATGAGCAGTTCTTC
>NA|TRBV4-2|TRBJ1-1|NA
CASSQHTNTEAFF
TGTGCCAGCAGCCAACATACTAACACTGAAGCTTTCTTT
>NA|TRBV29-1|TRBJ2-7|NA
CSGVGTQTYEQYF
TGCAGCGGCGTCGGGACACAGACCTACGAGCAGTACTTC